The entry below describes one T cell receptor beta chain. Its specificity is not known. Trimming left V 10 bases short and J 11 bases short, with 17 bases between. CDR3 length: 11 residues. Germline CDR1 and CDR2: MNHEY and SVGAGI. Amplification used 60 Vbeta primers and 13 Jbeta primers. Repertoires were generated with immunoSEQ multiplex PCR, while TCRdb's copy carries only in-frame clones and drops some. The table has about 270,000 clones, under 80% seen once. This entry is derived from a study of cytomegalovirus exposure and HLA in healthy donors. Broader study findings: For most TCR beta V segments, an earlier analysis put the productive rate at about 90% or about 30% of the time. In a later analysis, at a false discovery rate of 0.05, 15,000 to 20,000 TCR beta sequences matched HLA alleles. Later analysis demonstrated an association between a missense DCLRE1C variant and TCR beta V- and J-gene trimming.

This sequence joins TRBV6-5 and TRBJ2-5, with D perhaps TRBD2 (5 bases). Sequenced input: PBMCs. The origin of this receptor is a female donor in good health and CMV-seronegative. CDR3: CATQRAEEQYF. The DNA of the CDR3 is TGTGCCACCCAAAGGGCGGAGGAGCAGTACTTC.